In this sample, the clone carrying this T cell receptor (beta chain) turned up a few times. This CDR3 is 15 amino acids long. From germline, CDR1 is WSHSY and CDR2 SAAADI. V was shortened by 1 base and J by 6 bases, with 15 bases between the two germline ends. As handled by the study authors: Estimation of nucleated cell counts was performed using reference gene primer amplification. Clones were read by immunoSEQ multiplex PCR, and TCRdb kept only the in-frame ones, dropping some. D and trimming come from the DNA, and the V and J calls and clone size come from that table. The sample has fewer than 200,000 clones, 82% seen once. The sample comes from a study of blood T cell repertoires in COVID-19. Turning to the study itself: Samples taken during acute and convalescent COVID-19 were collected in the United States, Italy and Spain. Sample material is recorded as cDNA or gDNA derived from T cells, B-cell-depleted T cells, or PBMCs.

The V and J genes are TRBV10-2 and TRBJ1-2; tentative D call: TRBD1 (5 bases). The specimen sequenced was peripheral blood. This sequence originates from a woman aged 70-85 years with acute or convalescent COVID-19. The CDR3 loop is CASSEFTPGKHGYTF. The CDR3 nucleotides are TGCGCCAGCAGTGAGTTTACCCCAGGGAAACATGGCTACACCTTC.